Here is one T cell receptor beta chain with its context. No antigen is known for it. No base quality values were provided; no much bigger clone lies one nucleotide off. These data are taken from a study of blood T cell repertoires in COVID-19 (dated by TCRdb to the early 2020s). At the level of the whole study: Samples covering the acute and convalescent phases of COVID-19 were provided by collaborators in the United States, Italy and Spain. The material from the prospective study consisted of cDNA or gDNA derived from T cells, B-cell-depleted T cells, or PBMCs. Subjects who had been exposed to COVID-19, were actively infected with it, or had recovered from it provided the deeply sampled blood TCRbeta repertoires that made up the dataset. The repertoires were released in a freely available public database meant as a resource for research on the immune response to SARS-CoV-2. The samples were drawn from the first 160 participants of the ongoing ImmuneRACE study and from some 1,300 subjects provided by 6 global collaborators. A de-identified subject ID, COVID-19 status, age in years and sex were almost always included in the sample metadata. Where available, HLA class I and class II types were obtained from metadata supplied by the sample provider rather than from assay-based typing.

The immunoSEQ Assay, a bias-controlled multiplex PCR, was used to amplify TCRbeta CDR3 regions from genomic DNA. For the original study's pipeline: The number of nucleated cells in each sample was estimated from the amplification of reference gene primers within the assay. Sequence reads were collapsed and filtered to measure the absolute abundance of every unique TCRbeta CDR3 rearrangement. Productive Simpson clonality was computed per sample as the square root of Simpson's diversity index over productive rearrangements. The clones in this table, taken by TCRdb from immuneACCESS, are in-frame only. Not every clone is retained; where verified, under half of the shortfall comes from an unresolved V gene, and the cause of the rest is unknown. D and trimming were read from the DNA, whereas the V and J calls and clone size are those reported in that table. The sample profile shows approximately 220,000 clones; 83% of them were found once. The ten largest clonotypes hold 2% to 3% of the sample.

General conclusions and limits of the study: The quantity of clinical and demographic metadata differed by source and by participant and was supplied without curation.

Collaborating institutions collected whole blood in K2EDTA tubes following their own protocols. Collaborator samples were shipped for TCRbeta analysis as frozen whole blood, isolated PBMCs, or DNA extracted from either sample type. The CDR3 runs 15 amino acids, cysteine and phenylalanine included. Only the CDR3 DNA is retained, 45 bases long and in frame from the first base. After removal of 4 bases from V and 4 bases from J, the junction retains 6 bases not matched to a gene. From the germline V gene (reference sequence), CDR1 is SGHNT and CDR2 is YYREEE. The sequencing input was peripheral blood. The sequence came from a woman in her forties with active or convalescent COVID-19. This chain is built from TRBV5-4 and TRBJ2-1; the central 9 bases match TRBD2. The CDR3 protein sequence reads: CASSPGTSLYNEQFF. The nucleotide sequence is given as TGTGCCAGCAGCCCCGGGACTAGCCTATACAATGAGCAGTTCTTC.